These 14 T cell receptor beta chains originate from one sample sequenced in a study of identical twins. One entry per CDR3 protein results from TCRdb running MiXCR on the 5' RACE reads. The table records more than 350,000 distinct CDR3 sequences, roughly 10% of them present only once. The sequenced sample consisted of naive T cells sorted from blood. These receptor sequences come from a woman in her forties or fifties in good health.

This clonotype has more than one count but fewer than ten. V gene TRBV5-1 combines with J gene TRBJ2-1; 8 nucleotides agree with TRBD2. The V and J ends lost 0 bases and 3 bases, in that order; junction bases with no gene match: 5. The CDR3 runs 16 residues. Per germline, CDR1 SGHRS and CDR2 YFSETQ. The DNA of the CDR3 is TGCGCCAGCAGCTTGGGGGGAACTAGCGGCTACAATGAGCAGTTCTTC. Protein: CASSLGGTSGYNEQFF. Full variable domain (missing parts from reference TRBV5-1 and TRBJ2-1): KAGVTQTPRYLIKTRGQQVTLSCSPISGHRSVSWYQQTPGQGLQFLFEYFSETQRNKGNFPGRFSGRQFSNSRSEMNVSTLELGDSALYLCASSLGGTSGYNEQFFGPGTRLTVL.

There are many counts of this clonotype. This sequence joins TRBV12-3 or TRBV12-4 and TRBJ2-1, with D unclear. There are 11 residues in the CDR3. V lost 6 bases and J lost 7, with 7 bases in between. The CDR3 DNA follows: TGTGCCAGCAGCCATGGGAATGAGCAGTTCTTC. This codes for CASSHGNEQFF.

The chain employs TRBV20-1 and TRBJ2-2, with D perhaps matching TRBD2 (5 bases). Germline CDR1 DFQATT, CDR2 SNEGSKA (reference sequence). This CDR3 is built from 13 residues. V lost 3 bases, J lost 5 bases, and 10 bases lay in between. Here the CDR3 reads CSASVARTGELFF. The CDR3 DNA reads TGCAGTGCTAGCGTAGCGAGGACCGGGGAGCTGTTTTTT.

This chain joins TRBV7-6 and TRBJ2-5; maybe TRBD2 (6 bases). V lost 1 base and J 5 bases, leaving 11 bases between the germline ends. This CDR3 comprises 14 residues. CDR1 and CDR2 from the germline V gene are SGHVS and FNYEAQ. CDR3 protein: CASSLEGGSETQYF. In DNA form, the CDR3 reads TGTGCCAGCAGCTTAGAGGGAGGTTCTGAGACCCAGTACTTC.

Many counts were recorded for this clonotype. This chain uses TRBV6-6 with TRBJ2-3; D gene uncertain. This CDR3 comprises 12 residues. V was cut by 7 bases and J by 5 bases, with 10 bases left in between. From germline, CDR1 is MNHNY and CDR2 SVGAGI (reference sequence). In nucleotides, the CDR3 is TGTGCCAGCACACTTGCAAGAGATACGCAGTATTTT. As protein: CASTLARDTQYF.

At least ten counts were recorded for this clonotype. The CDR3 nucleotides are TGTGCCAGCAGTTTATTTGGGACAGGGAAGAGGAGGCAGTTCTTC. Amino acids: CASSLFGTGKRRQFF. This sequence joins TRBV27 and TRBJ2-1; 9 bases are a match to TRBD1. Per germline, CDR1 MNHEY and CDR2 SMNVEV (reference sequence). With 1 base clipped from V and 12 bases from J, the junction kept 10 bases outside the gene matches. The CDR3 is made up of 15 amino acids.

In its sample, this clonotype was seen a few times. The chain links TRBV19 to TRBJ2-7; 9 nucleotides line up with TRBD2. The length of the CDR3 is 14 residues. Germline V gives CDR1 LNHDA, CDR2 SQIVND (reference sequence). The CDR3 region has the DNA TGTGCTTGTAGTCCCGGACTAGCGTCAGGCGAGCAGTACGTC. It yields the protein CACSPGLASGEQYV.

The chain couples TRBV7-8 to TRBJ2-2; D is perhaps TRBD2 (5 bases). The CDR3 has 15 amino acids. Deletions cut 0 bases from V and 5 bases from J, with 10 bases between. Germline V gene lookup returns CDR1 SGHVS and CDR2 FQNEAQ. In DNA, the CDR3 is TGTGCCAGCAGCTTAGCGAGGGCAACAACCGGGGAGCTGTTTTTT. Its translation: CASSLARATTGELFF.

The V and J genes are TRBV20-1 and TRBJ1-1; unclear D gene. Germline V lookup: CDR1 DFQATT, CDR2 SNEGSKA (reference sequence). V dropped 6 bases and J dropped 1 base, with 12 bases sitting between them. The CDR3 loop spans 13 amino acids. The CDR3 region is CSAYQAQNTEAFF. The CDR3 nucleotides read TGCAGTGCCTACCAGGCCCAGAACACTGAAGCTTTCTTT.

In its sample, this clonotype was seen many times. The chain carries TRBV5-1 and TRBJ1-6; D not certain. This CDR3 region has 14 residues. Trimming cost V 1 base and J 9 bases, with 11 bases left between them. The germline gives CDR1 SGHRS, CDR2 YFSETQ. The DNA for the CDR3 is TGCGCCAGCAGCTTGAAGGAAATGATTTCACCCCTCCACTTT. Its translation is CASSLKEMISPLHF.

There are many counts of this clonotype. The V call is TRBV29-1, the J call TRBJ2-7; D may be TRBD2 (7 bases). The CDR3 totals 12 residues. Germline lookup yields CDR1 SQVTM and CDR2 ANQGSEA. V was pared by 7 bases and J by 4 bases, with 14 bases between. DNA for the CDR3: TGCAGCGCTGGGAGGGGGAGGTACGAGCAGTACTTC. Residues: CSAGRGRYEQYF.

The CDR3 nucleotides read TGTGCCAGCAGACCGGGACTGGACAACAATGAGCAGTTCTTC. It translates to CASRPGLDNNEQFF. The rearrangement uses TRBV12-3 or TRBV12-4 and TRBJ2-1; perhaps TRBD2 as D (6 bases). V lost 6 bases and J 5 bases, leaving 14 bases between the germline ends. CDR3 size: 14 residues.

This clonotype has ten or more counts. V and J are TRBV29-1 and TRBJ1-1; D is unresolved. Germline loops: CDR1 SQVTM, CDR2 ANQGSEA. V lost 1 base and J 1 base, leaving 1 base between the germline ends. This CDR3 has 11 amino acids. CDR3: CSVEGNTEAFF. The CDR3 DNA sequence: TGCAGCGTTGAAGGGAACACTGAAGCTTTCTTT.

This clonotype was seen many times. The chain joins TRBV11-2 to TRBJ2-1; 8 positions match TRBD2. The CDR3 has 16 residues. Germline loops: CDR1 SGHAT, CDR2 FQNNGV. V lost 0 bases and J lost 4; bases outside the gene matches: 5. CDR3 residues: CASSLDLAGLYNEQFF. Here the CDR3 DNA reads TGTGCCAGCAGCTTAGATCTAGCGGGCCTATACAATGAGCAGTTCTTC.